This note documents a single T cell receptor beta chain sequence. The sample is drawn from a study of shared clonotypes between healthy human individuals. Only CD45RO-negative cells positively selected for CCR7 counted as naive CD8 cells, so terminally differentiated effector memory CD45RA+ cells were excluded. Those who donated were healthy HIV-negative adults, with no recent acute infections or vaccinations reported. The V end lost 4 bases, the J end lost 1 base, and 14 bases lay between the germline ends. Germline loops: CDR1 SGHKS, CDR2 YYEKEE (reference sequence). The CDR3 is 15 residues long. The protocol was immunoSEQ multiplex PCR, while the TCRdb copy is restricted to in-frame clones and leaves out a portion. The table records 550,000 to 750,000 clones, 92% of them present only once.

The V gene is TRBV5-5, the J gene TRBJ2-5; D gene ambiguous. This clonotype was sampled from a man aged 30 to 39 in good health. The sequencing input was naive CD8+ T cells sorted from blood. This CDR3 reads CASSPRDGIQETQYF. DNA of the CDR3: TGTGCCAGCAGCCCCCGCGACGGAATCCAAGAGACCCAGTACTTC.